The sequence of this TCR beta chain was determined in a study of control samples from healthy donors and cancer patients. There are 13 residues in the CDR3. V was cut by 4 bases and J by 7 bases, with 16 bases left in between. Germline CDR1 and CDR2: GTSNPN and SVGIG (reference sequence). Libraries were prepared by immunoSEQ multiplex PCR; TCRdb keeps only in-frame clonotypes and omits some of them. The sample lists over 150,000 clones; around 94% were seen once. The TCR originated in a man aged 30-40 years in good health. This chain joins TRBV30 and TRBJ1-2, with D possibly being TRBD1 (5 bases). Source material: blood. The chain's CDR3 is CAWTLARAGGYTF. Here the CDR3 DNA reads TGTGCCTGGACACTCGCCAGGGCGGGTGGCTACACCTTC.